One and the same sample provided the 5 T cell receptor beta chains below, sequenced in a study of shared clonotypes between healthy human individuals. Here immunoSEQ multiplex PCR was the method, and the copy in TCRdb shows in-frame clones only, minus some. The data show 520,000 or so clones, more than 65% seen once. Material: PBMCs. These receptors originate from a woman aged 40 to 50 in good health. Some clones in this sample may be carry-over from other donors' samples.

The chain recombines TRBV11-2 with TRBJ1-1; unclear D gene. The CDR3 loop spans 15 amino acids. The germline V and J ends were trimmed by 1 base and 0 bases, with 9 bases remaining between them. Germline assignment: CDR1 SGHAT and CDR2 FQNNGV. Here the CDR3 DNA reads TGTGCCAGCAGCTTAGCGGGTAGAATGAACACTGAAGCTTTCTTT. This sequence encodes CASSLAGRMNTEAFF.

The count of this clone is one. The rearrangement links TRBV5-4 to TRBJ2-7, with 12 bases matching TRBD1. The germline gives CDR1 SGHNT, CDR2 YYREEE (reference sequence). The CDR3 totals 15 residues. J lost 4 bases, V lost 3 bases, and 5 bases had no gene match. CDR3 in amino acids: CASSSGTGGEYEQYF. CDR3 sequence (DNA): TGTGCCAGCAGCTCCGGGACAGGGGGCGAGTACGAGCAGTACTTC. Full variable domain (rest looked up from reference TRBV5-4 and TRBJ2-7): ETGVTQSPTHLIKTRGQQVTLRCSSQSGHNTVSWYQQALGQGPQFIFQYYREEENGRGNFPPRFSGLQFPNYSSELNVNALELDDSALYLCASSSGTGGEYEQYFGPGTRLTVT.

This chain connects TRBV4-1 to TRBJ2-7; possibly TRBD1 for D (5 bases). V was shortened by 5 bases and J by 2 bases, with 16 bases between the two germline ends. The V gene's germline CDR1 is MGHRA and CDR2 YSYEKL. This CDR3 spans 15 amino acids. The CDR3 loop reads CASSSPEGVTYEQYF. In nucleotides, the CDR3 is TGCGCCAGCAGCTCCCCGGAAGGGGTGACCTACGAGCAGTACTTC.

This clone was counted ten times or more. This chain links TRBV6-5 with TRBJ2-7; D gene unclear. The CDR3 contains 12 residues. Germline V lookup: CDR1 MNHEY, CDR2 SVGAGI. Trimming cost V 9 bases and J 0 bases, with 9 bases left between them. The CDR3 region is CASAQSSYEQYF. DNA of the CDR3: TGTGCCAGTGCACAGAGCTCCTACGAGCAGTACTTC.

Comments on this clone: Mismatch with germline at one junction end may stem from a read error. The chain combines TRBV11-3 with TRBJ2-7; perhaps TRBD2 as D (6 bases). CDR1 and CDR2 from the germline V gene are SGHNT and YENEEA. The CDR3 has 16 amino acids. CDR3 nucleotides: TGCGCCAGCAGCCAGGGATTATCGGGACTCCGGGCCGAGCAGTACTTC. This codes for CASSQGLSGLRAEQYF.